One sample yielded the 28 T cell receptor beta chains listed below, sequenced in a study of response to subunit inactivated influenza vaccine. TCRdb itself ran the RT-PCR reads through MiXCR, one entry per CDR3 protein. Of around 170,000 distinct CDR3 sequences listed, about 11% are singletons. The input for sequencing was CD8+ T cells sorted from PBMCs, taken roughly 24 months after vaccination. Receptors originate from a man in his fifties or sixties who received an inactivated influenza vaccine.

This clonotype was found a few times. CDR3: CASRRDRVYNEQFF. The CDR3 DNA reads TGTGCCAGCCGCCGGGACAGGGTCTACAATGAGCAGTTCTTC. The chain is built from TRBV7-9 and TRBJ2-1, with 9 bases lining up with TRBD1. This CDR3 is 14 amino acids long. Germline CDR1 reads SEHNR; CDR2 reads FQNEAQ (reference sequence). J lost 3 bases, V lost 8 bases, and 5 bases had no gene match. The full variable domain, rest sourced from reference TRBV7-9 and TRBJ2-1, is DTGVSQNPRHKITKRGQNVTFRCDPISEHNRLYWYRQTLGQGPEFLTYFQNEAQLEKSRLLSDRFSAERPKGSFSTLEIQRTEQGDSAMYLCASRRDRVYNEQFFGPGTRLTVL.

This chain joins TRBV10-2 and TRBJ2-7; 9 nucleotides agree with TRBD2. The germline gives CDR1 WSHSY, CDR2 SAAADI. With V trimmed by 2 bases and J by 2 bases, 1 base remained unmatched. The CDR3 covers 14 residues. CDR3 amino acids: CASSELAGTYEQYF. As DNA, the CDR3 is TGCGCCAGCAGTGAGCTAGCGGGGACCTACGAGCAGTACTTC.

This clonotype was counted at least ten times. This chain links TRBV3-1 with TRBJ1-1, with D unresolved. The V gene lost 1 base and the J gene lost 1 base, with 4 bases spanning the gap. The CDR3 covers 13 residues. Germline V lookup: CDR1 LGHDT, CDR2 YNNKEL (reference sequence). The CDR3: CASSQGQNTEAFF. The CDR3 nucleotides are TGTGCCAGCAGCCAAGGACAGAACACTGAAGCTTTCTTT.

This clonotype was detected only a few times. The gene calls are TRBV4-3 and TRBJ1-6, with 7 bases aligning to TRBD1. V gave up 1 base and J gave up 9 bases; unmatched junction bases: 15. The CDR3 is 18 amino acids. CDR1 and CDR2 (germline): LGHNA, YSLEER. The CDR3 bases are TGCGCCAGCAGCCAAGCTGTAGTTACCCGGGACAGCCGTTCACCCCTCCACTTT. This encodes CASSQAVVTRDSRSPLHF.

This clonotype appeared many times. This rearrangement joins TRBV29-1 to TRBJ1-2; the match to TRBD1 covers 9 bases. The ends lost 6 bases at V and 4 bases at J; junction bases unmatched: 6. The CDR3 spans 13 residues. CDR1 is SQVTM, CDR2 ANQGSEA, per germline. In nucleotides, the CDR3 is TGCAGCGTCTCCACAGGGGGCCTCTATGGCTACACCTTC. Its protein product is CSVSTGGLYGYTF.

In this sample, this clonotype turned up many times. The chain recombines TRBV29-1 with TRBJ2-1; 10 nucleotides align to TRBD1. The germline gives CDR1 SQVTM, CDR2 ANQGSEA. The junction had 11 bases not matched to a gene; V was cut back by 8 bases and J by 4 bases. The length of the CDR3 is 15 residues. The CDR3 region has the DNA TGCAGCACACCGGGACAGGGGCGACGATACAATGAGCAGTTCTTC. Translated, it gives CSTPGQGRRYNEQFF.

The chain has TRBV28 and TRBJ2-7, with TRBD2 matching 11 bases. This CDR3 is 18 amino acids long. The trim removed 5 bases at V and 4 bases at J, leaving 16 bases unmatched. CDR1 and CDR2 from the germline V gene are MDHEN and SYDVKM. CDR3 sequence reads: CASSARDRELAGGYEQYF. As DNA, the CDR3 is TGTGCCAGCAGTGCCCGGGACAGGGAGCTAGCGGGGGGATACGAGCAGTACTTC.

This chain joins TRBV6-2 or TRBV6-3 and TRBJ1-1, with D uncertain. The CDR3 extends over 12 amino acids. Germline-derived CDR1 and CDR2 are MNHEY and SVGEGT. Trimming shortened V by 6 bases and J by 3 bases, and 8 bases separated the two germline ends. CDR3 coding DNA: TGTGCCAGCAGGGACGGATACACTGAAGCTTTCTTT. It is translated as CASRDGYTEAFF.

This clonotype was recorded a few times. This sequence joins TRBV6-4 and TRBJ2-2; 8 bases are shared with TRBD2. This CDR3 has 15 residues. Germline assignment: CDR1 MRHNA and CDR2 SNTAGT. With 5 bases clipped from V and 3 bases from J, the junction kept 5 bases outside the gene matches. In DNA form, the CDR3 reads TGTGCCAGCAGTCCGGGACTAGGGGACACCGGGGAGCTGTTTTTT. Its translation: CASSPGLGDTGELFF.

This clonotype was counted at least ten times. The CDR3 spells CASSGTGGYEQYF. The CDR3 nucleotides are TGTGCCAGCAGTGGGACAGGGGGCTACGAGCAGTACTTC. This chain joins TRBV12-3 or TRBV12-4 and TRBJ2-7, with 11 nucleotides matching TRBD1. The CDR3 consists of 13 residues. The ends lost 5 bases at V and 3 bases at J; junction bases unmatched: 0.

This clonotype was observed many times. The chain has TRBV12-3 or TRBV12-4 and TRBJ2-4; perhaps D is TRBD1 or TRBD2 (5 bases each). The V end lost 1 base, the J end lost 7 bases, and 8 bases lay between the germline ends. The CDR3 has 13 amino acids. Written as DNA, the CDR3 is TGTGCCAGCAGTTTAGGGGGGTTGAACATTCAGTACTTC. This translates into CASSLGGLNIQYF.

Regarding this clonotype: At one boundary the junction diverges from the germline segment, which might be a read error. The V call is TRBV6-6, the J call TRBJ2-3, with D possibly being TRBD2 (5 bases). Germline CDR1 and CDR2: MNHNY and SVGAGI (reference sequence). This CDR3 has 13 residues. The CDR3 sequence: CAGSWTSTDTQYF. The CDR3 DNA reads as TGTGCCGGCAGCTGGACTAGCACAGATACGCAGTATTTT.

The gene calls are TRBV3-1 and TRBJ2-1; the D is unclear. Germline lookup yields CDR1 LGHDT and CDR2 YNNKEL (reference sequence). There are 15 residues in the CDR3. Trimming pared 0 bases from V and 0 bases from J, leaving 6 bases between. The DNA of the CDR3 is TGTGCCAGCAGCCAAGATGCGAGCTCCTACAATGAGCAGTTCTTC. Translation gives CASSQDASSYNEQFF.

The genes are TRBV27 and TRBJ1-5; 7 bases align to TRBD1. CDR3 length equals 16 residues. Looked up from germline, CDR1 is MNHEY and CDR2 is SMNVEV (reference sequence). The trim removed 6 bases at V and 1 base at J, leaving 9 bases unmatched. The CDR3 nucleotides read TGTGCCAGCAGACCCTACAGGGGACCCAGCAATCAGCCCCAGCATTTT. Protein: CASRPYRGPSNQPQHF.

This clonotype was counted a few times. V usage is TRBV28 and J usage is TRBJ1-1; TRBD1 is a possible D gene (6 bases). The V gene's germline CDR1 is MDHEN and CDR2 SYDVKM. Trimming left V 2 bases short and J 4 bases short, with 17 bases between. The CDR3 spans 16 residues. Here the CDR3 reads CASSLPPGDGSTEAFF. The CDR3 DNA follows: TGTGCCAGCAGTTTACCACCAGGGGACGGGAGCACTGAAGCTTTCTTT.

This clonotype was counted a few times. The rearrangement links TRBV6-2 or TRBV6-3 to TRBJ2-5; D is unresolved. Between the trimmed V and J ends, which lost 5 bases and 2 bases, there was a span of 15 bases. The CDR3 totals 15 residues. CDR1 is MNHEY and CDR2 is SVGEGT in the germline V gene. The CDR3 sequence is CASSTLHTEQETQYF. The DNA for the CDR3 is TGTGCCAGCAGTACCTTACACACGGAGCAAGAGACCCAGTACTTC.

The V and J genes are TRBV7-9 and TRBJ2-3; 9 bases line up with TRBD2. The CDR3 is 17 amino acids. V trimming: 5 bases; J trimming: 4 bases; junction bases outside the gene matches: 13. From germline, CDR1 is SEHNR and CDR2 FQNEAQ (reference sequence). In nucleotides, the CDR3 is TGTGCCAGCAGCCCTGCCCTAGCGGGATTGAGGGCAGATACGCAGTATTTT. It yields the protein CASSPALAGLRADTQYF.

This chain joins TRBV13 and TRBJ2-1, with 7 bases lining up with TRBD2. Germline V CDR1 and CDR2: PRHDT, FYEKMQ (reference sequence). The V and J ends lost 1 base and 7 bases, in that order; junction bases with no gene match: 16. The CDR3 is 18 amino acids. CDR3 bases: TGTGCCAGCAGCTTAGCGGTGGGTCTTGCGGGAGAGGTGAATGAGCAGTTCTTC. Translated: CASSLAVGLAGEVNEQFF. Drawing the rest from reference TRBV13 and TRBJ2-1, the complete variable domain is AAGVIQSPRHLIKEKRETATLKCYPIPRHDTVYWYQQGPGQDPQFLISFYEKMQSDKGSIPDRFSAQQFSDYHSELNMSSLELGDSALYFCASSLAVGLAGEVNEQFFGPGTRLTVL.

J is TRBJ2-1 and V is TRBV2; a possible D gene is TRBD2 (5 bases). Germline lookup yields CDR1 SNHLY and CDR2 FYNNEI. Trimming removed 8 bases from V and 8 bases from J, with 16 bases in between. The length of the CDR3 is 13 residues. This CDR3 reads CASRETLGYEQFF. CDR3 bases: TGTGCCAGCCGGGAAACCCTGGGCTATGAGCAGTTCTTC.

This sequence joins TRBV2 and TRBJ2-2, with D possibly TRBD2 on 6 matching bases. Germline values: CDR1 SNHLY, CDR2 FYNNEI. V dropped 8 bases and J dropped 1 base, with 11 bases sitting between them. The CDR3 is 14 residues long. CDR3 protein: CASQGGENTGELFF. The CDR3 nucleotides read TGTGCCAGCCAGGGCGGGGAGAACACCGGGGAGCTGTTTTTT.

This clonotype has only one observation. The V and J genes are TRBV27 and TRBJ2-7, with 8 bases identical to TRBD1. CDR3 length equals 12 residues. Trimming cost V 5 bases and J 7 bases; bases outside gene matches: 4. CDR1 MNHEY and CDR2 SMNVEV come from the germline V gene (reference sequence). This CDR3 is CASSPWTGEQYF. In DNA, the CDR3 is TGTGCCAGCAGTCCTTGGACAGGGGAGCAGTACTTC.

This clonotype was found a few times. V is TRBV20-1 and J is TRBJ2-1; 9 bases match TRBD2. The CDR3 loop spans 16 amino acids. The V gene's germline CDR1 is DFQATT and CDR2 SNEGSKA (reference sequence). The J segment lost 7 bases and the V segment lost 2 bases, leaving 12 bases of the junction unmatched. CDR3 nucleotide sequence: TGCAGTGCTAGACCTATATACGGGACTAGCAGTAATGAGCAGTTCTTC. Its translation: CSARPIYGTSSNEQFF.

The table lists this clonotype with a few counts. The chain is built from TRBV5-1 and TRBJ1-1; tentatively, D is TRBD1 (6 bases). CDR1 SGHRS and CDR2 YFSETQ come from the germline V gene. Trimming took 4 bases from V and 4 from J, leaving 14 bases between them. The CDR3 length is 14 residues. In DNA form, the CDR3 reads TGCGCCAGCAGCCGGACGGGGGCCAGCACTGAAGCTTTCTTT. This codes for CASSRTGASTEAFF.

The sample holds a few counts of this clonotype. The rearrangement uses TRBV27 and TRBJ1-2; D remains unclear. The CDR3 runs to 15 residues. Germline-derived CDR1 and CDR2 are MNHEY and SMNVEV (reference sequence). The V end was cut by 2 bases, the J end by 2 bases, with 12 bases between. The CDR3 here is CASSLDITLNYGYTF. The CDR3 bases are TGTGCCAGCAGTTTAGACATCACCCTAAACTATGGCTACACCTTC.

This clonotype was observed a handful of times. The chain carries TRBV10-2 and TRBJ2-7, with D hard to call. This CDR3 comprises 13 residues. From germline, CDR1 is WSHSY and CDR2 SAAADI. V lost 3 bases to trimming and J lost 3 bases, with 9 bases between them. CDR3 bases: TGCGCCAGCAGTGACAACAGACTCTACGAGCAGTACTTC. This gives the protein CASSDNRLYEQYF.

Only a few counts were recorded for this clonotype. The chain carries TRBV28 and TRBJ2-1, with TRBD2 matching 8 bases. Trimming took 3 bases from V and 9 from J; bases not matched to a gene: 7. CDR1 and CDR2 (germline): MDHEN, SYDVKM. CDR3 length: 14 amino acids. This CDR3 is CASSLRTSRIEQFF. The CDR3 nucleotides are TGTGCCAGCAGTTTGAGGACTAGCAGGATTGAGCAGTTCTTC.

In this sample, this clonotype turned up a few times. The rearrangement uses TRBV6-5 and TRBJ1-1; no firm D call. This CDR3 has 15 amino acids. The ends were cut back, 0 bases at V and 0 bases at J, with 8 bases in the middle. Germline CDR1 and CDR2: MNHEY and SVGAGI. CDR3 nucleotides: TGTGCCAGCAGTTACTCGGTAGTAATGAACACTGAAGCTTTCTTT. Translated: CASSYSVVMNTEAFF.

The chain is built from TRBV20-1 and TRBJ2-7; tentative D call: TRBD2 (5 bases). V lost 6 bases to trimming and J lost 0 bases, with 12 bases between them. The CDR3 sequence is 13 residues long. CDR1 is DFQATT and CDR2 is SNEGSKA in the germline V gene (reference sequence). CDR3 nucleotide sequence: TGCAGTGCCCGGGGTCTCTTCTCCTACGAGCAGTACTTC. Its protein product is CSARGLFSYEQYF.